Detailed here is one TCR beta chain. Its antigen is as yet unknown. Healthy donors of bone marrow made up the group. Donors showed nominal health when sampled, although they likely had unrecorded immune exposures. The data are from a study of cytomegalovirus exposure and HLA in healthy donors. General study points: Rates of TCR association differed by HLA locus in a later analysis, with DRB1 highest and HLA-C lowest.

The study ran its PCR with 60 Vbeta and 13 Jbeta primers. The method was immunoSEQ multiplex PCR; TCRdb's version includes in-frame clones alone and lacks a portion of them. The table records 110,000 to 150,000 clones, around 80% of them present only once. The CDR3 covers 14 residues. Germline CDR1 and CDR2: MNHNS and SASEGT. Trimming cost V 7 bases and J 7 bases; bases outside gene matches: 10. The chain links TRBV6-1 to TRBJ1-1, with 9 bases that match TRBD1. The receptor was derived from a woman between 50 and 59 years old in good health and CMV-seropositive. The specimen was PBMCs. The CDR3, as DNA: TGTGCCAGCATTTTCGACAGGGGGTTGAGTGAAGCTTTCTTT. Encoded protein: CASIFDRGLSEAFF.